The T cell receptor (beta chain) under discussion was sequenced for a study of shared clonotypes between healthy human individuals. Study as a whole: Participating donors consisted of a couple of women and a few men aged 18 to 49. Study-level findings and limits: Four donors showed sharing of about 4.6% of naive CD4 clonotypes. Represented diversity, genetic and exposure-history alike, was limited by few donors.

Profiling relied on immunoSEQ multiplex PCR, and the TCRdb table lists in-frame clones only, not all of them. The sample contains about 2,100,000 clones, about 92% of which appear only once. Naive CD8 cells were CD45RO-negative, positively selected for CCR7, excluding terminally differentiated effector memory CD45RA+ cells. CDR1 and CDR2 (germline): MDHEN, SYDVKM. This CDR3 has 15 amino acids. Between the trimmed V and J ends, which lost 5 bases and 4 bases, there was a span of 15 bases. Points on this clone: Its antigen is as yet unknown.

This clonotype was obtained from a man younger than 30 in good health. Some clones in this sample may be carry-over from other donors' samples. The rearrangement joins TRBV28 to TRBJ1-5, with D uncertain. The sample was naive CD8+ T cells from PBMCs. The CDR3 bases are TGTGCCAGCAGTCCCCGCTTAAGCGGAAATCAGCCCCAGCATTTT. Its translation is CASSPRLSGNQPQHF.